The rows below give T cell receptor beta chains drawn from one sample of a study of identifying expanded T cells in peripheral blood. The method was immunoSEQ multiplex PCR; TCRdb's version includes in-frame clones alone and lacks a portion of them. Found here are 85,000 to 100,000 clones, more than 70% of them singletons; the top ten hold under 4.5%. Sequencing input: blood. The receptor source for this set is a person between 18 and 75 years old in good health. Both conserved end residues are part of each CDR3. The order of the fields is V gene, D gene, J gene, clone size, CDR3 protein, CDR3 DNA. D genes are given only for firm matches. Clone size is shown for a subset of rows, as once, few, many or a class of expanded clone.

TRBV30	-	TRBJ2-1	-	CAWSVSDRSEQFF	TGTGCCTGGAGTGTATCCGATAGGAGCGAGCAGTTCTTC
TRBV21-1	-	TRBJ1-5	once	CASTTGHSYTDQPQHF	TGTGCCAGCACCACGGGACATTCGTACACAGATCAGCCCCAGCATTTT
TRBV5-1	TRBD2	TRBJ2-1	-	CASSPGTNLRDEQFF	TGCGCCAGCAGCCCCGGGACTAACCTTAGGGATGAGCAGTTCTTC
TRBV5-1	-	TRBJ2-3	-	CASSPLRDFYTDTQYF	TGCGCCAGCAGCCCGCTAAGGGACTTCTACACAGATACGCAGTATTTT
TRBV5-5	-	TRBJ2-7	-	CASSPDAGRVLEQYF	TGTGCCAGCAGCCCGGACGCCGGGCGTGTTTTGGAGCAGTACTTC
TRBV2	-	TRBJ1-2	-	CASSELGRSNYGYTF	TGTGCCAGCAGTGAATTGGGACGGTCTAACTATGGCTACACCTTC
TRBV7-2	-	TRBJ2-1	-	CASSLQGKDNEQFF	TGTGCCAGCAGCTTACAGGGCAAGGACAATGAGCAGTTCTTC
TRBV19	-	TRBJ2-3	-	CASKSQGITDTQYF	TGTGCCAGTAAATCGCAGGGGATCACAGATACGCAGTATTTT
TRBV4-3	TRBD2	TRBJ2-5	-	CASSQISGGQETQYF	TGCGCCAGCAGCCAAATTTCGGGGGGCCAAGAGACCCAGTACTTC
TRBV9	-	TRBJ2-5	-	CASSVGYPGWETQYF	TGTGCCAGCAGCGTAGGTTACCCTGGGTGGGAGACCCAGTACTTC
TRBV5-6	-	TRBJ2-1	-	CASSPAAAFSYNEQFF	TGTGCCAGCAGCCCCGCAGCGGCCTTCTCCTACAATGAGCAGTTCTTC
TRBV9	TRBD2	TRBJ2-5	-	CASSPSLAGGGRETQYF	TGTGCCAGCAGCCCCAGCCTAGCGGGGGGCGGTAGGGAGACCCAGTACTTC
TRBV7-6	-	TRBJ2-7	-	CASSLASGGSKQYF	TGTGCCAGCAGCTTAGCTTCGGGTGGCTCCAAGCAGTACTTC
TRBV7-7	-	TRBJ2-1	-	CASSLDLGNEQFF	TGTGCCAGCAGCTTAGATTTGGGCAATGAGCAGTTCTTC
TRBV7-9	TRBD1	TRBJ1-1	-	CASSAGQPNTEAFF	TGTGCCAGCAGCGCGGGACAGCCGAACACTGAAGCTTTCTTT
TRBV9	-	TRBJ2-7	-	CASSGLGGVNNEQYF	TGTGCCAGCAGCGGCCTCGGAGGGGTGAACAACGAGCAGTACTTC
TRBV6-1	TRBD2	TRBJ2-3	-	CASRRGGDTDTQYF	TGTGCCAGCCGGCGGGGGGGGGACACAGATACGCAGTATTTT
TRBV4-3	TRBD2	TRBJ2-5	-	CASSQDITLVAGGGRETQYF	TGCGCCAGCAGCCAAGATATCACCCTGGTAGCGGGAGGAGGTCGAGAGACCCAGTACTTC